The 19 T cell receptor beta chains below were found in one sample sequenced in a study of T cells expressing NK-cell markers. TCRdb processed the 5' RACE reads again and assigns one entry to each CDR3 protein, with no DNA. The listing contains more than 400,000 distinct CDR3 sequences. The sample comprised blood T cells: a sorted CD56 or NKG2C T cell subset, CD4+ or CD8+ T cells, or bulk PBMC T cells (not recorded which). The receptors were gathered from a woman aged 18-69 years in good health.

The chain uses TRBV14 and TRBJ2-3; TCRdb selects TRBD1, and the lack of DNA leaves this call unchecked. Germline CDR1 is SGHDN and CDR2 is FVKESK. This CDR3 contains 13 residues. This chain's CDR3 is CATWDRATDTQYF.

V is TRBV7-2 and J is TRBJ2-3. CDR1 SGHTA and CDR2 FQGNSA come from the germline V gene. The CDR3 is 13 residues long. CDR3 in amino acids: CASSLELLNPQYF.

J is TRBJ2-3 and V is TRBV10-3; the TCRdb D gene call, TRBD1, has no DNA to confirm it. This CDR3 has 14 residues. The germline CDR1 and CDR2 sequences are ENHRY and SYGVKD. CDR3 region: CAISGPEVGDTQYF.

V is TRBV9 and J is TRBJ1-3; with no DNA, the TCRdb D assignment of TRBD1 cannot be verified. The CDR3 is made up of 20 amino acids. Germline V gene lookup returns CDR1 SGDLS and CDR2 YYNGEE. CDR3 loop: CASSGGAGRGQRSSGNTIYF.

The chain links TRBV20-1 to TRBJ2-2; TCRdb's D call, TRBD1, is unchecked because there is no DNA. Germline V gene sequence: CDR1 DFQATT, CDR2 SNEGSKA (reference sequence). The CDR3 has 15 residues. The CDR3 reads CSASRWGGAAGELFF.

CDR3 protein: CASSLERTHPFFF. The chain carries TRBV7-2 and TRBJ2-1; TCRdb gives TRBD2 as the D gene, but with no DNA this cannot be confirmed. The CDR3 has 13 residues. Per the germline V gene, CDR1 is SGHTA and CDR2 is FQGNSA.

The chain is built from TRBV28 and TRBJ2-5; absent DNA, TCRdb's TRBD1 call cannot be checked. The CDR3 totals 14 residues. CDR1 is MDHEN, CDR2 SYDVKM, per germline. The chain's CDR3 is CASSPKRGQETQYF.

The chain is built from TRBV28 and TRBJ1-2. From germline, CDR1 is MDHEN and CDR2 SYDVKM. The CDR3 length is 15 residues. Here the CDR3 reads CASSSGGLQGYGYTF.

CDR3 amino acids: CASRQGGGGYTF. The J gene is TRBJ1-2, the V gene TRBV12-3 or TRBV12-4; lacking DNA, the TRBD1 call made by TCRdb goes unchecked. The CDR3 runs to 12 residues.

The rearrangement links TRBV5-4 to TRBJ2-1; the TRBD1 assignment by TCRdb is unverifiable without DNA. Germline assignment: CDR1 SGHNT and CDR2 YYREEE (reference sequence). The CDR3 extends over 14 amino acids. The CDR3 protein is CASSLQGNTNEQFF.

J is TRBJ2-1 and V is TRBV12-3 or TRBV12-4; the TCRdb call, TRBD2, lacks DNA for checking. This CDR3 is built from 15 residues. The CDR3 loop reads CASSLSRTISGEQFF.

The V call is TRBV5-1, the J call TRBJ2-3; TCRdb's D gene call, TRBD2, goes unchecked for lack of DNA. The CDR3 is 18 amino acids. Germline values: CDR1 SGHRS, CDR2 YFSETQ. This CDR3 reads CASRIRPIAGTSTDTQYF.

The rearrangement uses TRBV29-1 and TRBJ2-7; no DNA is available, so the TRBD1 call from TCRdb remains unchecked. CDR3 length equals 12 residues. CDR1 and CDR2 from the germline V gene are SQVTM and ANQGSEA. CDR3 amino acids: CSVEGPASEQYF.

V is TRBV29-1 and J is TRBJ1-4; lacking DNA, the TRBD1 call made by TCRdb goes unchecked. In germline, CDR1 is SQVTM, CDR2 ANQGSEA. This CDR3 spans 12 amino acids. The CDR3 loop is CSVLRGEEKLFF.

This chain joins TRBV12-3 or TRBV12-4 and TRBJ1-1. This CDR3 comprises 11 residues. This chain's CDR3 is CASSRYAEAFF.

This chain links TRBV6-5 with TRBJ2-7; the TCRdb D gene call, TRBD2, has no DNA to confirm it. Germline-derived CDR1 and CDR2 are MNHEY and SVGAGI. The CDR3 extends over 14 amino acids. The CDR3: CASSYSGGPSLQYF.

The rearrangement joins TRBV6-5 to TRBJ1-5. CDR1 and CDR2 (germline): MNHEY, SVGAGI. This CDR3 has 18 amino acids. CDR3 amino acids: CASSYSGVGHNSNQPQHF.

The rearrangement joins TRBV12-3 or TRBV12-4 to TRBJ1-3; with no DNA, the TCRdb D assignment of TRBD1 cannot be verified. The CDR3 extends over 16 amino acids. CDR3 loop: CASTPPGAARGNTIYF.

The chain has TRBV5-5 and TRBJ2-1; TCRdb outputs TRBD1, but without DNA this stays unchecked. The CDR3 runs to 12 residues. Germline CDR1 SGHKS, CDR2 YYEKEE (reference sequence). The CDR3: CASSLTGYEQFF.